The 14 T cell receptor beta chains below were found in one sample sequenced in a study of blood T cell repertoires in COVID-19. Profiling relied on immunoSEQ multiplex PCR, and the TCRdb table lists in-frame clones only, not all of them. There are about 120,000 clones in the sample; around 87% occur only once, and approximately 28% lies in the top ten. The specimen sequenced was peripheral blood. Source of these receptors: a man in his 70s with active or convalescent COVID-19.

The chain recombines TRBV3-1 (or the pseudogene TRBV3-2) with TRBJ1-5, with TRBD1 identical over 7 bases. The CDR3 runs 15 residues. Germline V gene data show CDR1 as LGHDT and CDR2 as YNNKEL (reference sequence). Trimming removed 1 base from V and 3 bases from J; junction bases left unmatched: 3. Written as DNA, the CDR3 is TGTGCCAGCAGCCAAGGGGGACAGTACAATCAGCCCCAGCATTTT. It translates to CASSQGGQYNQPQHF.

This chain joins TRBV6-4 and TRBJ2-3; 7 nucleotides match TRBD2. Germline CDR1 is MRHNA and CDR2 is SNTAGT. The CDR3 consists of 15 residues. The CDR3 loop reads CAAWGGGLSTDTQYF. The CDR3 DNA follows: TGTGCTGCTTGGGGCGGGGGACTTAGCACAGATACGCAGTATTTT.

The V call is TRBV5-1, the J call TRBJ2-3; D not certain. Germline loops: CDR1 SGHRS, CDR2 YFSETQ. V lost 2 bases, J lost 1 base, and 11 bases lay in between. The CDR3 loop spans 15 amino acids. The CDR3 nucleotides read TGCGCCAGCAGCTTCCCCCCGTTTGGCACAGATACGCAGTATTTT. Translation: CASSFPPFGTDTQYF.

The chain uses TRBV7-9 and TRBJ2-1; D may be TRBD1 (5 bases). The CDR3 consists of 14 residues. The ends were cut back, 1 base at V and 9 bases at J, with 13 bases in the middle. Germline CDR1 SEHNR, CDR2 FQNEAQ (reference sequence). This CDR3 reads CASSLGEGVGEQFF. The CDR3 nucleotides read TGTGCCAGCAGCTTAGGTGAAGGGGTGGGTGAGCAGTTCTTC.

The chain has TRBV27 and TRBJ2-7, with D possibly being TRBD1 (6 bases). The germline gives CDR1 MNHEY, CDR2 SMNVEV (reference sequence). CDR3 length equals 14 residues. The V and J ends lost 3 bases and 5 bases respectively, with 14 bases between them. DNA of the CDR3: TGTGCCAGCAGTTTCACAGGGTCGTTGAACGAGCAGTACTTC. This sequence encodes CASSFTGSLNEQYF.

The chain is built from TRBV9 and TRBJ2-7; 8 nucleotides line up with TRBD2. The germline gives CDR1 SGDLS, CDR2 YYNGEE. With V trimmed by 5 bases and J by 6 bases, 7 bases remained unmatched. The length of the CDR3 is 13 residues. In DNA, the CDR3 is TGTGCCAGCAGTCCGGGGGGGCATTCCGAGCAGTACTTC. Translation gives CASSPGGHSEQYF.

The chain uses TRBV2 and TRBJ1-6; D gene ambiguous. CDR1 and CDR2 from the germline V gene are SNHLY and FYNNEI. Trimming left V 6 bases short and J 8 bases short, with 17 bases between. The CDR3 spans 15 residues. In nucleotides, the CDR3 is TGTGCCAGCAGCGACACCACCCCGATGGATTCACCCCTCCACTTT. Amino acid sequence: CASSDTTPMDSPLHF.

A remark on this clone: The junction shows a germline mismatch at one end, possibly a read error. Different DNA sequences within this sample yield the same CDR3. The chain carries TRBV3-1 (or the pseudogene TRBV3-2) and TRBJ2-7; D possibly corresponds to TRBD2 (7 bases). The CDR3 spans 18 residues. Germline V gene lookup returns CDR1 LGHDT and CDR2 YNNKEL (reference sequence). DNA for the CDR3: TGTGCCAGCAGCCAAGCTCCGGTGGGGGGGGCGGATACCTATGAGCAGTACTTC. Protein: CASSQAPVGGADTYEQYF.

This clone has only one observation. This chain links TRBV6-5 with TRBJ1-1, with D tentatively TRBD1 (6 bases). V was trimmed by 7 bases and J by 4 bases, leaving 16 bases between them. Germline V gene lookup returns CDR1 MNHEY and CDR2 SVGAGI. CDR3 length: 14 residues. The CDR3 sequence is CASISGEGVTEAFF. DNA of the CDR3: TGTGCCAGCATTTCAGGGGAGGGGGTCACTGAAGCTTTCTTT.

Worth noting for this clone: This same CDR3 is encoded by further DNA sequences in the sample. This sequence joins TRBV3-1 (or the pseudogene TRBV3-2) and TRBJ2-1, with 7 positions matching TRBD2. In germline, CDR1 is LGHDT, CDR2 YNNKEL (reference sequence). Germline trimming cut 1 base from V and 0 bases from J; bases unmatched to any gene: 0. The CDR3 contains 15 residues. CDR3 in amino acids: CASSQAGGSYNEQFF. CDR3 DNA sequence: TGTGCCAGCAGCCAAGCGGGAGGCTCCTACAATGAGCAGTTCTTC.

The chain joins TRBV9 to TRBJ2-2; possible D gene TRBD2, 5 bases. Trimming took off 3 bases at V and 7 bases at J, with 10 bases between the two ends. The length of the CDR3 is 13 residues. Germline-derived CDR1 and CDR2 are SGDLS and YYNGEE. The CDR3 DNA is TGTGCCAGCAGCGCAACGGGAATCGGGGAGCTGTTTTTT. Translating it yields CASSATGIGELFF.

This clone was detected only once. V usage is TRBV5-1 and J usage is TRBJ2-1, with 7 nucleotides matching TRBD1. Germline V gene lookup returns CDR1 SGHRS and CDR2 YFSETQ. Losses at the gene ends were 0 bases for V and 4 bases for J; bases not matched to a gene: 4. The CDR3 covers 15 residues. CDR3 in amino acids: CASSLAGQEYNEQFF. CDR3 DNA: TGCGCCAGCAGCTTGGCAGGACAGGAGTACAATGAGCAGTTCTTC.

This clone was recorded only once. The chain employs TRBV7-8 and TRBJ1-6; weak D call: TRBD1 (6 bases). With 5 bases removed from V and 7 bases from J, the gap between germline ends came to 18 bases. This CDR3 has 16 amino acids. CDR1 and CDR2 from the germline V gene are SGHVS and FQNEAQ. The CDR3 coding sequence is TGTGCCAGCAGCCCCCAGGGGTTCCGGGGCAATTCACCCCTCCACTTT. This gives the protein CASSPQGFRGNSPLHF. The full variable domain, rest sourced from reference TRBV7-8 and TRBJ1-6, is GAGVSQSPRYKVAKRGQDVALRCDPISGHVSLFWYQQALGQGPEFLTYFQNEAQLDKSGLPSDRFFAERPEGSVSTLKIQRTQQEDSAVYLCASSPQGFRGNSPLHFGNGTRLTVT.

V gene TRBV5-6 combines with J gene TRBJ1-5; D is possibly TRBD1 (5 bases). The ends were cut back, 4 bases at V and 1 base at J, with 12 bases in the middle. Germline V gene lookup returns CDR1 SGHDT and CDR2 YYEEEE. CDR3 size: 15 residues. CDR3 nucleotides: TGTGCCAGCAGCAGGAGGGGATGGAGCAATCAGCCCCAGCATTTT. This translates into CASSRRGWSNQPQHF. The full variable domain, completed using reference TRBV5-6 and TRBJ1-5, is DAGVTQSPTHLIKTRGQQVTLRCSPKSGHDTVSWYQQALGQGPQFIFQYYEEEERQRGNFPDRFSGHQFPNYSSELNVNALLLGDSALYLCASSRRGWSNQPQHFGDGTRLSIL.